These 18 T cell receptor beta chains came from one sample sequenced in a study of T cell responses to AZD1222 COVID-19 vaccine. Sequencing was performed with immunoSEQ multiplex PCR; in TCRdb, only in-frame clones are kept and a portion is missing. The sample shows 85,000 to 100,000 clones, about 88% of them seen only once. Sample: peripheral blood, taken 28 days after the second AZD1222 dose. These receptors came from an adult who received the AZD1222 COVID-19 vaccine.

V usage is TRBV4-2 and J usage is TRBJ1-4; D possibly corresponds to TRBD1 (5 bases). Germline V gives CDR1 LGHNA, CDR2 YNFKEQ. This CDR3 has 17 residues. The V and J ends lost 4 bases and 8 bases respectively, with 23 bases between them. CDR3 protein: CASSLKPVGQSKEKLFF. Here the CDR3 DNA reads TGTGCCAGCAGCCTCAAACCGGTGGGGCAGAGTAAGGAAAAACTGTTTTTT.

The sample holds a few counts of this clone. This sequence joins TRBV24-1 and TRBJ1-5, with 7 bases lining up with TRBD1. CDR3 length: 17 amino acids. With 3 bases clipped from V and 1 base from J, the junction kept 8 bases outside the gene matches. CDR1 and CDR2 (germline): KGHDR, SFDVKD. The CDR3 reads CATSDQNDRVSNQPQHF. CDR3 coding DNA: TGTGCCACCAGTGATCAAAATGACAGGGTGAGCAATCAGCCCCAGCATTTT.

The V and J genes are TRBV5-4 and TRBJ1-1; 9 nucleotides agree with TRBD1. The CDR3 spans 16 residues. V trimming: 4 bases; J trimming: 1 base; junction bases outside the gene matches: 8. Germline CDR1 SGHNT, CDR2 YYREEE (reference sequence). The CDR3 here is CASSPRQGGGNTEAFF. The CDR3 DNA reads TGTGCCAGCAGCCCCCGACAGGGGGGAGGGAACACTGAAGCTTTCTTT.

The chain couples TRBV6-5 to TRBJ1-5, with a tentative D call TRBD1 (6 bases). The germline V gene has CDR1 MNHEY and CDR2 SVGAGI. This CDR3 has 15 residues. Trimming removed 5 bases from V and 1 base from J, with 12 bases in between. CDR3 sequence (DNA): TGTGCCAGCAGTACCGGGGGGCTGAGCAATCAGCCCCAGCATTTT. Translation gives CASSTGGLSNQPQHF.

This sequence joins TRBV7-6 and TRBJ2-2; 9 bases line up with TRBD2. The CDR3 contains 17 residues. V gave up 5 bases and J gave up 1 base; unmatched junction bases: 8. Germline V CDR1 and CDR2: SGHVS, FNYEAQ. CDR3 protein: CASSPRSSGVNTGELFF. CDR3 sequence (DNA): TGTGCCAGCAGCCCCAGGTCTAGCGGGGTGAACACCGGGGAGCTGTTTTTT.

The J gene is TRBJ1-2, the V gene TRBV5-4; 7 bases are shared with TRBD1. The V gene end was trimmed by 1 base and the J gene end by 4 bases; junction bases not matched to a gene: 4. Germline CDR1 reads SGHNT; CDR2 reads YYREEE (reference sequence). The CDR3 loop spans 14 amino acids. The CDR3 region is CASSLRTGPYGYTF. CDR3 DNA sequence: TGTGCCAGCAGCTTGAGGACAGGACCCTATGGCTACACCTTC.

The chain is built from TRBV5-1 and TRBJ2-2; tentatively, D is TRBD2 (7 bases). Germline values: CDR1 SGHRS, CDR2 YFSETQ. Trimming stripped 6 bases from V and 4 bases from J, with 13 bases between. The CDR3 is 14 amino acids. CDR3 region: CASTGGAGTGELFF. CDR3 in DNA: TGCGCCAGCACTGGGGGGGCCGGCACCGGGGAGCTGTTTTTT. Complete variable domain (other parts from reference TRBV5-1 and TRBJ2-2): KAGVTQTPRYLIKTRGQQVTLSCSPISGHRSVSWYQQTPGQGLQFLFEYFSETQRNKGNFPGRFSGRQFSNSRSEMNVSTLELGDSALYLCASTGGAGTGELFFGEGSRLTVL.

V gene TRBV19 combines with J gene TRBJ2-5; 8 nucleotides align to TRBD2. Trimming took 2 bases from V and 5 from J; bases not matched to a gene: 7. Germline lookup yields CDR1 LNHDA and CDR2 SQIVND (reference sequence). The CDR3 covers 15 residues. The CDR3: CASSIKAGARETQYF. DNA of the CDR3: TGTGCCAGTAGTATAAAAGCGGGGGCGAGGGAGACCCAGTACTTC.

This sequence joins TRBV6-2 or TRBV6-3 and TRBJ2-7; D is unclear. The CDR3 loop spans 14 amino acids. CDR1 and CDR2 from the germline V gene are MNHEY and SVGEGT. Trimming took off 0 bases at V and 0 bases at J, with 6 bases between the two ends. The DNA for the CDR3 is TGTGCCAGCAGTTACTCTGCAGTCTCCTACGAGCAGTACTTC. Protein: CASSYSAVSYEQYF.

The J gene is TRBJ2-7, the V gene TRBV20-1, with TRBD1 as a possible D gene (5 bases). CDR3 length: 11 amino acids. Germline CDR1 reads DFQATT; CDR2 reads SNEGSKA (reference sequence). Between the trimmed V and J ends, which lost 5 bases and 2 bases, there was a span of 7 bases. DNA of the CDR3: TGCAGTGCTTCGACAGCCTACGAGCAGTACTTC. It codes for CSASTAYEQYF.

The chain links TRBV6-2 or TRBV6-3 to TRBJ2-1; D remains ambiguous. V lost 0 bases and J lost 0, with 9 bases in between. Germline loops: CDR1 MNHEY, CDR2 SVGEGT. The CDR3 is 16 amino acids. DNA for the CDR3: TGTGCCAGCAGTTACTCGGGCAGACGCTCCTACAATGAGCAGTTCTTC. It encodes CASSYSGRRSYNEQFF.

The gene calls are TRBV2 and TRBJ1-1; 7 bases align to TRBD1. CDR1 is SNHLY, CDR2 FYNNEI, per germline. Trimming at V came to 7 bases and at J to 7 bases, leaving 9 bases not matched to a gene. This CDR3 has 13 residues. The CDR3 nucleotides read TGTGCCAGCACCTTGACAGGGAGGGGTGAAGCTTTCTTT. Protein sequence: CASTLTGRGEAFF.

This rearrangement joins TRBV7-3 to TRBJ1-1; D call uncertain. There are 13 residues in the CDR3. Germline CDR1 reads SGHTA; CDR2 reads FQGTGA. Between the trimmed V and J ends, which lost 5 bases and 1 base, there was a span of 8 bases. The CDR3 bases are TGTGCCAGCAGCGTACAGAGGAACACTGAAGCTTTCTTT. Protein: CASSVQRNTEAFF.

The chain recombines TRBV4-1 with TRBJ2-1; D gene unclear. Germline lookup yields CDR1 MGHRA and CDR2 YSYEKL. Trimming shortened V by 2 bases and J by 7 bases, and 9 bases separated the two germline ends. The CDR3 length is 13 residues. The CDR3 region is CASSQPAGNEQFF. The CDR3 DNA reads TGCGCCAGCAGCCAACCGGCCGGGAATGAGCAGTTCTTC.

The chain combines TRBV19 with TRBJ1-3; 7 bases agree with TRBD1. The CDR3 extends over 14 amino acids. V was pared by 4 bases and J by 2 bases, with 2 bases of the junction left unmatched. Germline V gene data show CDR1 as LNHDA and CDR2 as SQIVND (reference sequence). The CDR3 region is CASSKGTAGNTIYF. The CDR3 nucleotides read TGTGCCAGTAGTAAGGGGACAGCTGGAAACACCATATATTTT.

The rearrangement uses TRBV5-1 and TRBJ2-5, with unresolved D. The CDR3 loop spans 12 amino acids. Trimming shortened V by 1 base and J by 5 bases, and 6 bases separated the two germline ends. CDR1 and CDR2 from the germline V gene are SGHRS and YFSETQ. As DNA, the CDR3 is TGCGCCAGCAGCTTGACCGGGGAGACCCAGTACTTC. Its translation: CASSLTGETQYF.

This clone was seen once. The gene calls are TRBV18 and TRBJ1-3, with a possible D match to TRBD1 (6 bases). Trimming pared 2 bases from V and 0 bases from J, leaving 14 bases between. This CDR3 contains 17 residues. Germline V gene lookup returns CDR1 KGHSH and CDR2 LQKENI. This CDR3 reads CASSPYRTETSGNTIYF. CDR3 nucleotides: TGTGCCAGCTCACCATACCGGACAGAGACCTCTGGAAACACCATATATTTT.

The chain combines TRBV30 with TRBJ2-7, with D hard to call. Trimming shortened V by 0 bases and J by 6 bases, and 12 bases separated the two germline ends. Germline loops: CDR1 GTSNPN, CDR2 SVGIG (reference sequence). The CDR3 length is 13 residues. CDR3 region: CAWSVNQYSEQYF. The DNA for the CDR3 is TGTGCCTGGAGTGTTAACCAATACTCCGAGCAGTACTTC.